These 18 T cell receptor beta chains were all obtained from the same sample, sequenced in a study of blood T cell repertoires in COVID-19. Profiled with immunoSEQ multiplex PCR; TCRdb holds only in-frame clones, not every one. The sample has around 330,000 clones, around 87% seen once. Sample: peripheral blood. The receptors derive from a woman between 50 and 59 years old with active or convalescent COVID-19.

CDR3 sequence reads: CASRTDIIETQYF. CDR3 coding DNA: TGTGCCAGCAGAACCGACATTATAGAGACCCAGTACTTC. V gene TRBV12-3 or TRBV12-4 combines with J gene TRBJ2-5; D is ambiguous. V was trimmed by 6 bases and J by 4 bases, leaving 12 bases between them. This CDR3 contains 13 residues.

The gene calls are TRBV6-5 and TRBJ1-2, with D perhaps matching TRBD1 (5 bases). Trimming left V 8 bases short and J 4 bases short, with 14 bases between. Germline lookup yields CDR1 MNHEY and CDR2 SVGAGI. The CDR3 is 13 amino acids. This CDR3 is CASQRKQGYGYTF. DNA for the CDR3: TGTGCCAGCCAAAGGAAGCAGGGCTATGGCTACACCTTC.

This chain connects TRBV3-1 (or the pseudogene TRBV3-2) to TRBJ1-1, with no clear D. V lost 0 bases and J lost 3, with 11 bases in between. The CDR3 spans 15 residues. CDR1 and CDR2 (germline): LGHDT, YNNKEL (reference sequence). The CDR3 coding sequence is TGTGCCAGCAGCCAAGAAAGCCTGCTAGACACTGAAGCTTTCTTT. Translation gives CASSQESLLDTEAFF.

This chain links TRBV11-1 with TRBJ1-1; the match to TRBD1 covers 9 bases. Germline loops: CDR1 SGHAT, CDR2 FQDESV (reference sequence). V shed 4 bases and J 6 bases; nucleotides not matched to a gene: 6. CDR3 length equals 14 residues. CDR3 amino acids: CASSSGQGYAEAFF. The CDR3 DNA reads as TGTGCCAGCAGCTCGGGACAGGGTTATGCTGAAGCTTTCTTT.

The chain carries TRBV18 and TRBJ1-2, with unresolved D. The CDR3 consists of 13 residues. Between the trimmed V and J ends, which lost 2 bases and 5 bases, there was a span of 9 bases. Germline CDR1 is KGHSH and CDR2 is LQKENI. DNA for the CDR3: TGTGCCAGCTCACCAGAGACAAGTTATGGCTACACCTTC. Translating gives CASSPETSYGYTF.

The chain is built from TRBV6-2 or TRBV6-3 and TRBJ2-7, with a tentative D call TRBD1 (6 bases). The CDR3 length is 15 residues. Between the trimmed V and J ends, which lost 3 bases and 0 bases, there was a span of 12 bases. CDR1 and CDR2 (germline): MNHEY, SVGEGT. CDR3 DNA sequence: TGTGCCAGCAGTTATCCGTGGGGGCACTCCTACGAGCAGTACTTC. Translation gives CASSYPWGHSYEQYF.

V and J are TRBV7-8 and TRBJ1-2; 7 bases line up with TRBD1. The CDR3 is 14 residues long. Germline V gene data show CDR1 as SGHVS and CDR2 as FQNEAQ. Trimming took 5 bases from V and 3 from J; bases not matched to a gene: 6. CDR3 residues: CASSEGTDYYGYTF. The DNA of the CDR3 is TGTGCCAGCAGCGAAGGGACAGACTACTATGGCTACACCTTC.

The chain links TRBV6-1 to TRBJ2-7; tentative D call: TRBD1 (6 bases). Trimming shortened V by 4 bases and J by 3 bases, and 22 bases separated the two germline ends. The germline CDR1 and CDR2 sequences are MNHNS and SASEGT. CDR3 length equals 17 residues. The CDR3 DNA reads TGTGCCAGCAGTGGGGGGATGGGCAGGGGTTTAGGCTACGAGCAGTACTTC. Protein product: CASSGGMGRGLGYEQYF.

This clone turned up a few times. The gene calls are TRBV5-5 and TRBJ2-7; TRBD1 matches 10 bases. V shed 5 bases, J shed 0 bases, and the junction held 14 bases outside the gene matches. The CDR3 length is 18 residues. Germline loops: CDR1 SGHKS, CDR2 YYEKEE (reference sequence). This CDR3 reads CASRLTGGSSTISYEQYF. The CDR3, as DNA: TGTGCCAGCAGGTTGACAGGGGGCTCCAGTACAATCTCCTACGAGCAGTACTTC.

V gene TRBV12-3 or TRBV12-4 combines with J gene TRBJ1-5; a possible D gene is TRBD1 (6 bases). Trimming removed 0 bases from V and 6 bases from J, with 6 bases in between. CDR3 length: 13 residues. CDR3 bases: TGTGCCAGCAGTTTAGCAGGGGGTCAGCCCCAGCATTTT. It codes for CASSLAGGQPQHF.

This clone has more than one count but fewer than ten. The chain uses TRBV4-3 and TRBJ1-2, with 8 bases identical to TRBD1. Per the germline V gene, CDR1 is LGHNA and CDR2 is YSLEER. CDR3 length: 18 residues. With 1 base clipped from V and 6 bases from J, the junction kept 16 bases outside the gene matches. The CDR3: CASSQAYGGGRGRDGYTF. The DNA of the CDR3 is TGCGCCAGCAGCCAAGCGTATGGTGGGGGCAGGGGGCGTGATGGCTACACCTTC.

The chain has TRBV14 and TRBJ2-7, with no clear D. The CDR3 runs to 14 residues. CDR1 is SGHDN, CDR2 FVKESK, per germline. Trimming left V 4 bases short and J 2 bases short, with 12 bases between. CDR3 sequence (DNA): TGTGCCAGCAGCCCCCGACTCAAACCCTACGAGCAGTACTTC. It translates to CASSPRLKPYEQYF.

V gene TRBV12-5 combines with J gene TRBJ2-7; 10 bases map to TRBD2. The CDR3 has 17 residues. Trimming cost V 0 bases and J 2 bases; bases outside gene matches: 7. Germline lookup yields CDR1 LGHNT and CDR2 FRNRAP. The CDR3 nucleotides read TGTGCTAGTGGTTTGGTACGATCTAGCGGGGGCCCCTACGAGCAGTACTTC. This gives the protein CASGLVRSSGGPYEQYF.

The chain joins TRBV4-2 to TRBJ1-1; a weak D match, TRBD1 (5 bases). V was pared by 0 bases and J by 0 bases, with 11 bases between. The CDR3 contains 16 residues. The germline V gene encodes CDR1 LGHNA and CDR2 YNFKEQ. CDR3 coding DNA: TGTGCCAGCAGCCAAGATAAGGACACTATGAACACTGAAGCTTTCTTT. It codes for CASSQDKDTMNTEAFF.

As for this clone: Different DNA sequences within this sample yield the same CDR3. CDR3 sequence: CASSLAAGGRGDTQYF. The CDR3 region has the DNA TGTGCCAGCAGCCTGGCAGCGGGAGGGCGGGGAGATACGCAGTATTTT. The chain recombines TRBV4-2 with TRBJ2-3; 10 bases are a match to TRBD2. The CDR3 totals 16 residues. Germline V gives CDR1 LGHNA, CDR2 YNFKEQ. The ends lost 4 bases at V and 5 bases at J; junction bases unmatched: 9.

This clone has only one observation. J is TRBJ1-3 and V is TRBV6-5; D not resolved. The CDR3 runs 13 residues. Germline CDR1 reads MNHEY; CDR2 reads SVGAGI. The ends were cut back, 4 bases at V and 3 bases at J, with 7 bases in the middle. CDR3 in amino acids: CASSSPGGNTIYF. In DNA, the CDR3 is TGTGCCAGCAGTTCCCCGGGTGGAAACACCATATATTTT.

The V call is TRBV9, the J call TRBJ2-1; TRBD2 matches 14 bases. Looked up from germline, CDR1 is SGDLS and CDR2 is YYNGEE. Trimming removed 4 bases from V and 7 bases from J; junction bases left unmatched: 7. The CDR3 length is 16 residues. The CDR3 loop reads CASSPRLAGGPNEQFF. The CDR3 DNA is TGTGCCAGCAGCCCCCGACTAGCGGGGGGGCCAAATGAGCAGTTCTTC.

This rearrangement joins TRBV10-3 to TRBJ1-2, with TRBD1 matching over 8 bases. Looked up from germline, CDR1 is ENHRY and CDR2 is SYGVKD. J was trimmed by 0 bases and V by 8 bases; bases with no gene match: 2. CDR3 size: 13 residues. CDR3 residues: CAIQGAANYGYTF. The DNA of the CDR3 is TGTGCCATCCAGGGGGCAGCTAACTATGGCTACACCTTC.